A selection of T cell receptor beta chains follows, all from one sample in a study of T cells in Graves' hyperthyroidism and ophthalmopathy. TCRdb recomputed calls from the multiplex PCR reads with MiXCR, one row per CDR3 protein. The data contain about 420,000 distinct CDR3 sequences, around 15% of them singletons. The sample consisted of blood. Receptors originate from a woman under 30 with Graves' hyperthyroidism. Each CDR3 is given with its conserved first and last residue. The D gene is left open where the match is weak. Clone size is given for some rows only: seen once, a few or many times, or a class if the clone is expanded.

V gene: TRBV30
J gene: TRBJ1-2
clone size: few
D gene: .
CDR3 DNA: TGTGCCTGGCGTGTCGGCCAGACCTATGGCTACACCTTC
CDR3 protein: CAWRVGQTYGYTF

V gene: TRBV6-1
J gene: TRBJ2-7
clone size: many
D gene: .
CDR3 DNA: TGTGCCAGCAGTACCGACAGCTCCTACGAGCAGTACTTC
CDR3 protein: CASSTDSSYEQYF

V gene: TRBV2
J gene: TRBJ2-5
clone size: many
D gene: TRBD1
CDR3 DNA: TGTGCCAGCAGATCCTTACGGGACAGGCTATCGGGGGCGTACTTC
CDR3 protein: CASRSLRDRLSGAYF

V gene: TRBV12-3/TRBV12-4
J gene: TRBJ2-2
clone size: few
D gene: .
CDR3 DNA: TGTGCCAGCAGTTTTTTAGCGCTGAACACCGGGGAGCTGTTTTTT
CDR3 protein: CASSFLALNTGELFF

V gene: TRBV9
J gene: TRBJ2-7
clone size: .
D gene: .
CDR3 DNA: TGTGCCAGCAGCGTAGAGGCAGGGCAGGCATATGAGCAGTACTTC
CDR3 protein: CASSVEAGQAYEQYF

V gene: TRBV19
J gene: TRBJ2-1
clone size: .
D gene: TRBD2
CDR3 DNA: TGTGCCAGTAGTCCCGGGACTACCTTACGCTACAATGAGCAGTTCTTC
CDR3 protein: CASSPGTTLRYNEQFF

V gene: TRBV2
J gene: TRBJ1-6
clone size: few
D gene: .
CDR3 DNA: TGTGCCAGCAGTGATGACAATAATTCACCCCTCCACTTT
CDR3 protein: CASSDDNNSPLHF

V gene: TRBV5-1
J gene: TRBJ2-1
clone size: .
D gene: TRBD2
CDR3 DNA: TGCGCCAGCAGCTTGGTACCGCTAGCGGGACCCTCCTACAATGAGCAGTTCTTC
CDR3 protein: CASSLVPLAGPSYNEQFF

V gene: TRBV5-5
J gene: TRBJ2-3
clone size: many
D gene: TRBD1
CDR3 DNA: TGTGCCAGCAGCTCTATCGACAGGGTCCCCACAGATACGCAGTATTTT
CDR3 protein: CASSSIDRVPTDTQYF

V gene: TRBV4-1
J gene: TRBJ1-1
clone size: .
D gene: .
CDR3 DNA: TGCGCCAGCAGCCAAGATGGGGCAGGCCTGAACACTGAAGCTTTCTTT
CDR3 protein: CASSQDGAGLNTEAFF

V gene: TRBV7-2
J gene: TRBJ1-1
clone size: .
D gene: .
CDR3 DNA: TGTGCCAGCAGCATACCCGTACTAAACACTGAAGCTTTCTTT
CDR3 protein: CASSIPVLNTEAFF

V gene: TRBV28
J gene: TRBJ1-2
clone size: .
D gene: TRBD1
CDR3 DNA: TGTGCCAGCATTGCAGGGGGAGGCTATGACTACACCTTC
CDR3 protein: CASIAGGGYDYTF

V gene: TRBV6-1
J gene: TRBJ2-1
clone size: once
D gene: TRBD2
CDR3 DNA: TGTGCCAGCTCCGCCCTTAGCGGGGGGGCCCTAAATGAGCAGTTCTTC
CDR3 protein: CASSALSGGALNEQFF

V gene: TRBV29-1
J gene: TRBJ1-2
clone size: .
D gene: .
CDR3 DNA: TGCAGCGTTGCTCAGGGCTATGGCTACACCTTC
CDR3 protein: CSVAQGYGYTF

V gene: TRBV30
J gene: TRBJ1-2
clone size: many
D gene: .
CDR3 DNA: TGTGCCTGGAGCTGGGACACTAACTATGGCTACACCTTC
CDR3 protein: CAWSWDTNYGYTF

V gene: TRBV10-3
J gene: TRBJ2-6
clone size: many
D gene: .
CDR3 DNA: TGTGCCATCACCTATCCTGGGGCCAACGTCCTGACTTTC
CDR3 protein: CAITYPGANVLTF

V gene: TRBV9
J gene: TRBJ1-2
clone size: many
D gene: TRBD1
CDR3 DNA: TGTGCCAGCAGCGACGGGACAGGGGCTGTCTATGGCTACACCTTC
CDR3 protein: CASSDGTGAVYGYTF

V gene: TRBV12-3/TRBV12-4
J gene: TRBJ1-3
clone size: many
D gene: .
CDR3 DNA: TGTGCCAGCAGGAGGCGGGGAAACACCATATATTTT
CDR3 protein: CASRRRGNTIYF

V gene: TRBV6-1
J gene: TRBJ2-7
clone size: many
D gene: TRBD1
CDR3 DNA: TGTGCCAGCAGTGCACCGGGACAGGGGGCGAGCTCCTACGAGCAGTACTTC
CDR3 protein: CASSAPGQGASSYEQYF

V gene: TRBV20-1
J gene: TRBJ1-1
clone size: many
D gene: .
CDR3 DNA: TGCAGTGCTTGGCAGGGCGCTAAAATGAACACTGAAGCTTTCTTT
CDR3 protein: CSAWQGAKMNTEAFF